This passage covers 6 T cell receptor beta chains from one sample sequenced in a study of CXCR3-negative and CXCR3-positive naive CD8 T cells. Preparation of TRB cDNA libraries relied on 5' RACE carrying UMI labels. TCRdb re-called the 5' RACE reads, yielding one record per CDR3 amino acid sequence without DNA. Listed are around 88,000 distinct CDR3 sequences; around 0.82% falls within the top ten. The antigens these receptors bind are not known. Study-level points and caveats: When CXCR3-positive naive cells were set against CXCR3-negative naive cells, the former had more hydrophobic TRB CDR3s.

Material: naive CXCR3+ CD8+ T cells from blood. Subset specified: CD45RO-CCR7+CD27+CD95- naive CD8+ T cells expressing CXCR3 (TNR3+). These receptors originate from a human donor in good health. Some clones in this sample may be carry-over from other donors' samples.

J is TRBJ1-1 and V is TRBV3-1. CDR1 is LGHDT and CDR2 is YNNKEL in the germline V gene (reference sequence). The CDR3 loop spans 15 amino acids. CDR3 region: CASISDQGRNTEAFF.

The V and J genes are TRBV7-6 and TRBJ2-3; lacking DNA, the TRBD2 call made by TCRdb goes unchecked. The CDR3 length is 15 residues. The germline gives CDR1 SGHVS, CDR2 FNYEAQ. This CDR3 is CASSPGTSVTDTQYF.

This chain connects TRBV20-1 to TRBJ2-7. This CDR3 region has 13 residues. The germline V gene has CDR1 DFQATT and CDR2 SNEGSKA (reference sequence). CDR3: CSASRAVNYEQYF.

The genes are TRBV19 and TRBJ2-7; TCRdb's assignment of TRBD2 cannot be checked, as there is no DNA. The CDR3 is made up of 13 amino acids. Germline V CDR1 and CDR2: LNHDA, SQIVND (reference sequence). This CDR3 is CASSLGLAGEQYF.

The rearrangement links TRBV11-2 to TRBJ1-4; the D call of TRBD1 rests on TCRdb alone, since no DNA is present to check it. The CDR3 consists of 15 residues. CDR1 SGHAT and CDR2 FQNNGV come from the germline V gene. The chain's CDR3 is CASSTRGAPNEKLFF.

This rearrangement joins TRBV28 to TRBJ2-1; the D call of TRBD2 rests on TCRdb alone, since no DNA is present to check it. CDR1 MDHEN and CDR2 SYDVKM come from the germline V gene. The CDR3 consists of 17 residues. This CDR3 is CASTTIDGLSSYNEQFF.